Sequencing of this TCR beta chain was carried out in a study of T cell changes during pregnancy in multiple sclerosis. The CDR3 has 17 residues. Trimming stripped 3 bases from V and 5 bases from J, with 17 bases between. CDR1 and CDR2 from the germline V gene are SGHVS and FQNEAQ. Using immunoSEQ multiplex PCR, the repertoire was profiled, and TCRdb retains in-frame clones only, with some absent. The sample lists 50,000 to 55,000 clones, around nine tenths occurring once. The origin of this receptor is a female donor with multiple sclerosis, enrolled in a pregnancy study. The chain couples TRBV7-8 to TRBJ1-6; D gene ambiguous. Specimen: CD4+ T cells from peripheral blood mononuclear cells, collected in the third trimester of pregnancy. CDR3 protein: CASSFSWVGRNNSPLHF. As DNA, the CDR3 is TGTGCCAGCAGCTTTAGCTGGGTAGGCAGAAATAATTCACCCCTCCACTTT.